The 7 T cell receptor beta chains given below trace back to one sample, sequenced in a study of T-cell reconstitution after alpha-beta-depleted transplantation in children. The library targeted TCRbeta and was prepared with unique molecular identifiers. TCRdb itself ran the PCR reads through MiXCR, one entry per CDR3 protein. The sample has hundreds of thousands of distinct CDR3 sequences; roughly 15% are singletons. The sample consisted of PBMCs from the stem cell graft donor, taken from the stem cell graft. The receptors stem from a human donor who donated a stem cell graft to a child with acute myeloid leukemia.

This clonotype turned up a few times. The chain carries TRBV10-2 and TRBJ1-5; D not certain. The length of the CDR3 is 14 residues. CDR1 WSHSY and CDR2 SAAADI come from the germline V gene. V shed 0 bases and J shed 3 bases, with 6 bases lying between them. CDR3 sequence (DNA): TGCGCCAGCAGTGAGTCTCGCCCCAATCAGCCCCAGCATTTT. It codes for CASSESRPNQPQHF.

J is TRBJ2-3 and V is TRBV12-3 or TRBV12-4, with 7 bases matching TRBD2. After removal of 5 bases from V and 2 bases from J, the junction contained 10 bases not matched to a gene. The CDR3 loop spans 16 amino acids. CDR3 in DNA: TGTGCCAGCAGTCCCTCGGCGGGGGTGTTCACAGATACGCAGTATTTT. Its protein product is CASSPSAGVFTDTQYF.

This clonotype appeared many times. DNA of the CDR3: TGCAGTGCTAGAGATTGGGCTAGCGGTTCACCAGATACGCAGTATTTT. Encoded protein: CSARDWASGSPDTQYF. J is TRBJ2-3 and V is TRBV20-1; 7 bases fit TRBD2. The CDR3 runs 16 residues. The J segment lost 4 bases and the V segment lost 0 bases, leaving 10 bases of the junction unmatched. Germline V CDR1 and CDR2: DFQATT, SNEGSKA (reference sequence).

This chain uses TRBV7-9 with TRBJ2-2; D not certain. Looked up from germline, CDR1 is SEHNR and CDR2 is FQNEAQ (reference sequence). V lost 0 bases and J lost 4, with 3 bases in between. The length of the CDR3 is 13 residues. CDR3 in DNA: TGTGCCAGCAGCTTAGCGCCCACCGGGGAGCTGTTTTTT. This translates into CASSLAPTGELFF.

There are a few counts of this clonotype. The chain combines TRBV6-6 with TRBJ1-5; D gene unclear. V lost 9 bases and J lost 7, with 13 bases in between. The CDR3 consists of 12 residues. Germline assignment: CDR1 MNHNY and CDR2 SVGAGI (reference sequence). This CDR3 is CASSDGGQPQHF. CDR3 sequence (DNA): TGTGCCAGTTCGGACGGAGGACAGCCCCAGCATTTT.

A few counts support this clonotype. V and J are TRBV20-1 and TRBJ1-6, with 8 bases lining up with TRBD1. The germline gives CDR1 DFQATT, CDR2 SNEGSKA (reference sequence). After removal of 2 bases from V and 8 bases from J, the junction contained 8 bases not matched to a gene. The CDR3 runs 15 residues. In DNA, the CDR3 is TGCAGTGCTAGACGGGTGACAGGGGAAGATTCACCCCTCCACTTT. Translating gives CSARRVTGEDSPLHF.

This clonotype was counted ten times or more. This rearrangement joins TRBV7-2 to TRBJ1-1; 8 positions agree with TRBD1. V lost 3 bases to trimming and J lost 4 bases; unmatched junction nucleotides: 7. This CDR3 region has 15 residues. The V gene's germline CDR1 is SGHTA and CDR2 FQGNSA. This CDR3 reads CASSLQGARGTEAFF. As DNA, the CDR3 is TGTGCCAGCAGCTTGCAGGGGGCTAGAGGCACTGAAGCTTTCTTT.